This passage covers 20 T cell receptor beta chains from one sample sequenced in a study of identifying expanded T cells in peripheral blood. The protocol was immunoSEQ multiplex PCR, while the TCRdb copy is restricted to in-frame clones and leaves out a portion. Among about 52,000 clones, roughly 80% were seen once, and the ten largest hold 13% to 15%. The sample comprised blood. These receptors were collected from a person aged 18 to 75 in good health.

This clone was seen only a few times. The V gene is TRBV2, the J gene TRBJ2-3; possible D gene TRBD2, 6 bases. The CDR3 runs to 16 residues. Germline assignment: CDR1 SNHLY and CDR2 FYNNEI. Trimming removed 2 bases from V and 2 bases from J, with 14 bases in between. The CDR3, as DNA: TGTGCCAGCAGTGAAAGGTCTAGCGCTTACACAGATACGCAGTATTTT. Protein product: CASSERSSAYTDTQYF.

The CDR3 spells CSVRQGSNYGYTF. CDR3 nucleotides: TGCAGCGTACGGCAGGGATCTAACTATGGCTACACCTTC. The chain links TRBV29-1 to TRBJ1-2; tentatively, D is TRBD1 (5 bases). The CDR3 has 13 residues. CDR1 is SQVTM and CDR2 is ANQGSEA in the germline V gene. Trimming removed 6 bases at V and 0 bases at J, with 11 bases between.

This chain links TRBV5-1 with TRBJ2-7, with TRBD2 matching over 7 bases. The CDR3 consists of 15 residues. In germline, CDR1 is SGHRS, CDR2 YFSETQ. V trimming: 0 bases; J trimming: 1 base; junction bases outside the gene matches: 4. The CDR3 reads CASSLEASGSYEQYF. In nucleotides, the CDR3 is TGCGCCAGCAGCTTGGAGGCTAGCGGTTCCTACGAGCAGTACTTC.

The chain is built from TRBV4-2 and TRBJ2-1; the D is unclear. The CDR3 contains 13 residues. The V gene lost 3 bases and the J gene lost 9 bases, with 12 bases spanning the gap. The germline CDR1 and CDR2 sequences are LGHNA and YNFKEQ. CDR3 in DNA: TGTGCCAGCAGCCAGAGGAACCGCGGTGAGCAGTTCTTC. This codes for CASSQRNRGEQFF.

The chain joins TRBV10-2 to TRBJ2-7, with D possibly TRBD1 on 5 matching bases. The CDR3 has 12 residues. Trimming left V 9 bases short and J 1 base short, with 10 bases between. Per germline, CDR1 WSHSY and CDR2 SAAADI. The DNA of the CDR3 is TGCGCCAGTTCCACAGGTTCCTACGAGCAGTACGTC. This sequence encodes CASSTGSYEQYV.

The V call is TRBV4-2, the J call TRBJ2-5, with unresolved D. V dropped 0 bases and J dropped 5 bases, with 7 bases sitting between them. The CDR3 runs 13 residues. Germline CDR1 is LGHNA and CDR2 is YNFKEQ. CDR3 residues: CASSQDSWETQYF. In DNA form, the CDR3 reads TGTGCCAGCAGCCAAGATTCGTGGGAGACCCAGTACTTC.

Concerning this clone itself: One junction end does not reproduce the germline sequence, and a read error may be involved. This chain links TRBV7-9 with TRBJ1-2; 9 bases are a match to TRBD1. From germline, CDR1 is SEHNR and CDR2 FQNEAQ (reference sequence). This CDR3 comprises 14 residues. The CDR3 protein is CASSLPGQGSGYTF. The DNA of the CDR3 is TGCGCCAGCAGCTTACCGGGACAGGGATCCGGCTACACCTTC. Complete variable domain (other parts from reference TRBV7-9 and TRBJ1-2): DTGVSQNPRHKITKRGQNVTFRCDPISEHNRLYWYRQTLGQGPEFLTYFQNEAQLEKSRLLSDRFSAERPKGSFSTLEIQRTEQGDSAMYLCASSLPGQGSGYTFGSGTRLTVV.

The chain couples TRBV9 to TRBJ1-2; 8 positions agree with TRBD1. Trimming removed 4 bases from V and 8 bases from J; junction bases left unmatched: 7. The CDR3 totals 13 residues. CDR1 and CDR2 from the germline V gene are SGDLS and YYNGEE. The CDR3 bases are TGTGCCAGCAGCCCAGTGGGGACAGGAGGCTACACCTTC. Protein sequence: CASSPVGTGGYTF. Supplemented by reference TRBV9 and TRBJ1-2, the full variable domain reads DSGVTQTPKHLITATGQRVTLRCSPRSGDLSVYWYQQSLDQGLQFLIQYYNGEERAKGNILERFSAQQFPDLHSELNLSSLELGDSALYFCASSPVGTGGYTFGSGTRLTVV.

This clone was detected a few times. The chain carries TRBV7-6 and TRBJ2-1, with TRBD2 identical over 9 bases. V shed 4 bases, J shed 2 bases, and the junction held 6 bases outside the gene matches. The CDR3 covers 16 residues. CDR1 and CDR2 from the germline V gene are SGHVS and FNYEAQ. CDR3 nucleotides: TGTGCCAGCAGCTCCTCCGGCGGGAGGGCCTACAATGAGCAGTTCTTC. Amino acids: CASSSSGGRAYNEQFF.

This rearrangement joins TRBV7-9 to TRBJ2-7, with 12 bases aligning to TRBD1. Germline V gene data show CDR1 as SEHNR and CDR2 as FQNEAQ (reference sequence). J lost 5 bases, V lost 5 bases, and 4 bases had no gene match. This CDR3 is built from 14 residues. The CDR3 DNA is TGTGCCAGCAGCCGCGGGACAGGGGGCCACGAGCAGTACTTC. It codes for CASSRGTGGHEQYF.

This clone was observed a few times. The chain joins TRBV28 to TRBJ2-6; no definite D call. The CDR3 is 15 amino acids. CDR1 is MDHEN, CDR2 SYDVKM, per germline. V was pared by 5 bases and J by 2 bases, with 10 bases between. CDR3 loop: CASSPVRAGANVLTF. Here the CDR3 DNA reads TGTGCCAGCAGTCCCGTACGGGCTGGGGCCAACGTCCTGACTTTC.

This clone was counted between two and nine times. The CDR3 is CASRTGWTSLANYGYTF. CDR3 DNA sequence: TGTGCCAGCAGGACCGGTTGGACCAGCCTCGCTAACTATGGCTACACCTTC. The chain has TRBV2 and TRBJ1-2; no reliable D call. The CDR3 totals 17 residues. Trimming took off 6 bases at V and 0 bases at J, with 20 bases between the two ends. Germline-derived CDR1 and CDR2 are SNHLY and FYNNEI.

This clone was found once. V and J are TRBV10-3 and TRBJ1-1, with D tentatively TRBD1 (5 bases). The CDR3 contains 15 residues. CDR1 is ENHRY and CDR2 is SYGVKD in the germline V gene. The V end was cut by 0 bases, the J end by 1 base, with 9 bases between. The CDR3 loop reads CAISESSGTNTEAFF. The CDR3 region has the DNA TGTGCCATCAGTGAGTCGTCAGGGACGAACACTGAAGCTTTCTTT.

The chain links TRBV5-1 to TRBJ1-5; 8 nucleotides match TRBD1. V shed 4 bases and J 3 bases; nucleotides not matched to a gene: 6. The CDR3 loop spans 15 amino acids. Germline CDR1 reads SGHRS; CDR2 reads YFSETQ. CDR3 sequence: CASSPGGGNNQPQHF. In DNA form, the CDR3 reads TGCGCCAGCAGCCCAGGGGGCGGAAACAATCAGCCCCAGCATTTT.

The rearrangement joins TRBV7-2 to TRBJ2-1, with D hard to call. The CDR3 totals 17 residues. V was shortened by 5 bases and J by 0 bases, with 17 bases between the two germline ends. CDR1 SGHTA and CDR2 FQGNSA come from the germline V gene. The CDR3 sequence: CASSARPGPSSYNEQFF. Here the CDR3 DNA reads TGTGCCAGCAGCGCACGACCTGGACCAAGCTCCTACAATGAGCAGTTCTTC.

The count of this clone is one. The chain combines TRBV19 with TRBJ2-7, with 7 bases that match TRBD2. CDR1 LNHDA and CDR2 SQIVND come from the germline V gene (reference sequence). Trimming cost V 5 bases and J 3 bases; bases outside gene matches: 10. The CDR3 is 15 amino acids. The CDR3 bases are TGTGCCAGTAGTCCGGGGGGTGGAAGAGGCTACGAGCAGTACGTC. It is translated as CASSPGGGRGYEQYV.

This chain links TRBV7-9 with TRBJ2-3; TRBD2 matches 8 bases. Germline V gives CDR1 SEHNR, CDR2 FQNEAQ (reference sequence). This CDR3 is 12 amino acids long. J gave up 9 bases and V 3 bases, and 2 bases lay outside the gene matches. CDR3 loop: CASSFGGRTQYF. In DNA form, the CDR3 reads TGTGCCAGCAGCTTTGGCGGGAGGACGCAGTATTTT.

CDR3 in amino acids: CSVGVGTLHAEAFF. Written as DNA, the CDR3 is TGCAGCGTTGGAGTGGGGACACTTCACGCTGAAGCTTTCTTT. This chain uses TRBV29-1 with TRBJ1-1; TRBD1 is a possible D gene (6 bases). Trimming took off 4 bases at V and 6 bases at J, with 18 bases between the two ends. Looked up from germline, CDR1 is SQVTM and CDR2 is ANQGSEA. The CDR3 contains 14 residues.

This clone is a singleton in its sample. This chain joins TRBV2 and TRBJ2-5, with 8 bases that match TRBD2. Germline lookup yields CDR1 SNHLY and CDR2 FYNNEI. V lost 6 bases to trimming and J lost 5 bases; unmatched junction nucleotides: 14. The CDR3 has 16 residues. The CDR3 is CASRGTSGSLGETQYF. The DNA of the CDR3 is TGTGCCAGCAGGGGAACTAGCGGTTCCCTGGGTGAGACCCAGTACTTC.

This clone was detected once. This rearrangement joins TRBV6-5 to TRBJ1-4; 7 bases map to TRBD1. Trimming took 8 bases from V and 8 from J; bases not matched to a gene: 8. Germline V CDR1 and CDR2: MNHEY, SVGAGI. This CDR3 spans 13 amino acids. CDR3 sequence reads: CASATGWMEKLFF. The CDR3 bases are TGTGCCAGCGCGACAGGGTGGATGGAAAAACTGTTTTTT.